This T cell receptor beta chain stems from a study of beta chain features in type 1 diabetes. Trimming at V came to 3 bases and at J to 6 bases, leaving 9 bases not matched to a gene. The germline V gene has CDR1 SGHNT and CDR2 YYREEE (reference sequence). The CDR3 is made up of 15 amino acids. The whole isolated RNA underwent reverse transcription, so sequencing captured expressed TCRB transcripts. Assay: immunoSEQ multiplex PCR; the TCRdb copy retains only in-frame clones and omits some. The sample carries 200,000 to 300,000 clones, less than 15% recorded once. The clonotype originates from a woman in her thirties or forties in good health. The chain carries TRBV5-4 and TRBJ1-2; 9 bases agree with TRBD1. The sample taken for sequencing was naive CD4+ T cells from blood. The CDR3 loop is CASSWPGQGLNGYTF. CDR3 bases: TGTGCCAGCAGCTGGCCGGGACAGGGACTTAATGGCTACACCTTC.